This TCR beta chain was sequenced for a study of T-cell memory formation after mild COVID-19. Trimming left V 2 bases short and J 5 bases short, with 15 bases between. The V gene's germline CDR1 is SGHTA and CDR2 FQGNSA. The CDR3 extends over 15 amino acids. TCR alpha and TCR beta cDNA libraries carrying sample barcodes and UMIs were produced by 5'RACE using constant-segment primers. TCRdb re-called the 5' RACE reads with MiXCR, one entry per CDR3 protein. The data show approximately 430,000 distinct CDR3 sequences, 20% to 30% seen once. V and J are TRBV7-2 and TRBJ1-1; a possible D gene is TRBD1 (5 bases). The specimen sequenced was PBMCs or a T cell subset sorted from them (not recorded which). This receptor was taken from an adult woman who had mild COVID-19 (a few samples of this study predate the infection). Cell type and time point are not known. CDR3 sequence (DNA): TGTGCCAGCAGCTTAAATCCAGGGATGAGAACTGAAGCTTTCTTT. Translation: CASSLNPGMRTEAFF.